The T cell receptor (beta chain) under discussion was sequenced for a study of blood T cells in healthy people across ages. About the study: About one barcoded TCR beta cDNA was captured per two T cells.

The CDR3 length is 13 residues. Trimming stripped 6 bases from V and 7 bases from J, with 16 bases between. Germline values: CDR1 SEHNR, CDR2 FQNEAQ (reference sequence). Primers used in a second PCR of about 7 to 11 cycles were a sample-barcoded 5' primer and a J-beta primer mix. TCRdb reanalysed the 5' RACE reads using MiXCR and keeps one entry per CDR3 protein. Among 550,000 to 800,000 distinct CDR3 sequences listed, over 20% were seen once. The TCR comes from a man in his 70s in good health. The sample was blood. The rearrangement links TRBV7-9 to TRBJ2-7, with D possibly being TRBD2 (7 bases). The CDR3 loop is CASSPSAGAEQYF. CDR3 coding DNA: TGTGCCAGCAGTCCAAGTGCGGGGGCGGAGCAGTACTTC.